This TCR beta chain is from a study of T cell responses to AZD1222 COVID-19 vaccine. Across the study: Second-dose intervals of approximately 4 or approximately 12 weeks were pooled.

Here immunoSEQ multiplex PCR was the method, and the copy in TCRdb shows in-frame clones only, minus some. The sample records about 160,000 clones, roughly 90% being singletons. Per germline, CDR1 KGHSH and CDR2 LQKENI. This CDR3 has 13 residues. V lost 2 bases and J 10 bases, leaving 14 bases between the germline ends. As regards this clone: Its antigen is unidentified.

Broader study findings: Recipients of two AZD1222 doses showed rising Spike-specific TCR breadth and depth. Among those given AZD1222, only 6 or 7 were seropositive at baseline.

The clonotype originates from an adult in good health. The gene calls are TRBV18 and TRBJ1-1, with a tentative D call TRBD1 (5 bases). The sequenced sample was peripheral blood, obtained on day 0 of AZD1222 vaccination. This CDR3 reads CASSPDRQVGAFF. CDR3 bases: TGTGCCAGCTCACCAGACAGACAAGTAGGAGCTTTCTTT. The full variable domain, in which reference TRBV18 and TRBJ1-1 provide the parts outside the CDR3, is NAGVMQNPRHLVRRRGQEARLRCSPMKGHSHVYWYRQLPEEGLKFMVYLQKENIIDESGMPKERFSAEFPKEGPSILRIQQVVRGDSAAYFCASSPDRQVGAFFGQGTRLTVV.